This T cell receptor beta chain was sequenced in a study of identical twins listed by TCRdb under 2016. Concerning the study at large: The study deep-sequenced TCR alpha and beta repertoires from monozygotic twins, unrelated adults of various ages and cord blood to test whether fetal clonotypes persist. To rule out contamination, the twin experiments were replicated at different times with different library preparation protocols. Overall study results and their limits: Compared with coincidental sharing between unrelated individuals, out-of-frame TCR alpha sequences shared between twins showed an excess of sequences with low generation probability. Invariant T cells such as MAIT and iNKT could partly confound zero-insertion analyses, although diverse VJ usage argued against such confounding for most clonotypes. Conclusions relied on cross-sectional statistical analysis, since the same donors could not be followed over many years. Abundant cord blood beta clonotypes had fewer insertions, young adult naive repertoires showed a similar but weaker trend, and memory repertoires showed no such trend. In monozygotic twins, out-of-frame TCR alpha sharing was systematically underestimated by recombination models, although the models agreed with sharing between unrelated individuals. The excess sharing between twins in beta out-of-frame sequences was weaker because fewer shared sequences reduced the signal-to-noise ratio.

This clonotype was observed a few times. Its antigen is unknown. It has no much larger one-base neighbor in the sample; base qualities were not kept. Every donor in the study was a healthy Caucasian. The twin cohort comprised three pairs of female monozygotic twins, all aged roughly 18 to 30 years. Positive isolation kits from Invitrogen were used to isolate CD4+ and CD8+ T cell populations. Receptor amplification or capture employed 5' RACE. The reads were generated on an Illumina HiSeq 2000. A universal primer binding site was added through template switching, and the final cDNA carried a unique molecular identifier so that TCR cDNA molecules could be counted accurately. Specific primers in the conserved constant-segment region were used to synthesize first-strand cDNA for TCR alpha and beta chains. To control for contamination, every cDNA library carried two barcodes: a SMART-Mk sample barcode plus Illumina barcodes. TruSeq adapter sequences, together with Illumina sample barcodes, were added in two successive PCR steps. Sequencing of the TCR alpha and beta cDNA libraries was done on the Illumina HiSeq platform using custom primers. As for the original processing: MiGEC was used to process raw reads and extract unique molecular identifiers, and MiXCR was used to find CDR3 positions. Recombination models were inferred per individual with the repgenHMM and IGoR tools using an EM algorithm. Shared clonotype analysis was performed with the tcR package in R, normalizing sharing by the product of cloneset sizes. To study raw recombination free of thymic and clonal selection effects, out-of-frame nonproductive sequences were analyzed. TCRdb reanalyzed the raw reads on its own, using fastp at Q25 for trimming and MiXCR for clone calling, and kept in-frame beta chains. Rows matching on CDR3 protein sequence are summarized as one entry with the most common DNA and genes. The V and J calls were not made by the authors but by TCRdb's processing. The sample includes around 510,000 distinct CDR3 sequences, with 14% observed a single time. Approximately 1% of the sample goes to the ten largest clones.

Relative to germline, V is missing 2 bases and J is missing 7 bases, with 12 bases of the junction outside any gene match. Measured from the cysteine to the phenylalanine, the CDR3 is 17 residues long. Solely the CDR3 DNA is kept, with 51 bases framed from the first base. This same sample was also part of a study on yellow fever vaccine responses in identical twins. That second report states: According to the authors, in identical twins the way T cells responded to vaccination appeared partly convergent and partly personalized. The study precisely tracked vaccine-responding T cell clones in identical twins.

The sequencing sample was made of CD4+ T cells sorted from blood. The TCR sequence derives from a woman under 30 in good health. Rearrangement joined TRBV12-3 or TRBV12-4 to TRBJ2-1; TRBD2 matches 9 bases in the middle. The CDR3 reads CASSLYLGGRDINEQFF. In nucleotide form, the sequence is TGTGCCAGCAGTTTATATCTCGGCGGGAGGGATATTAATGAGCAGTTCTTC.